This T cell receptor beta chain was profiled in a study of blood T cells in healthy people across ages. Between the trimmed V and J ends, which lost 2 bases and 2 bases, there was a span of 10 bases. CDR1 DFQATT and CDR2 SNEGSKA come from the germline V gene (reference sequence). This CDR3 is 15 amino acids long. Primed by a sample-barcoded 5' primer and a J-beta primer mix, a second PCR proceeded for roughly 7 to 11 cycles. Each cDNA molecule, via a template-switch adaptor with 12 random nucleotides, was tagged. Sequencing yielded, for each sample, at least 2.5 million paired-end reads carrying CDR3. TCRdb re-derived calls from the 5' RACE reads in MiXCR, one entry per CDR3 protein. The sample shows roughly 1.9 million distinct CDR3 sequences, about two fifths of them seen only once. As for this clonotype: Antigen specificity is unknown.

General study results and limits: Roughly linearly, TCR beta diversity per million T cells fell as age increased.

PBMCs, at least 7 million per sample, were isolated. The TCR originated in a human donor in good health. The chain is built from TRBV20-1 and TRBJ1-6, with a possible D match to TRBD1 (6 bases). The sample was blood. Here the CDR3 DNA reads TGCAGTGCTAGACCTCGACAGGCCTATAATTCACCCCTCCACTTT. Translation: CSARPRQAYNSPLHF.